This T cell receptor (beta chain) was recovered during a study of OX40 agonist ivuxolimab in advanced cancers. Findings and caveats of the study: Some of the nonresponding patients also showed low levels of normalized T-cell clonal expansion.

In regard to this clone: The antigen remains unidentified. The limits of the CDR3 on the DNA are not certain, so only TCRdb's listed CDR3 is given.

The protocol was immunoSEQ multiplex PCR, while the TCRdb copy is restricted to in-frame clones and leaves out a portion. The sample consists of about 50,000 clones, 89% of them appearing once. This sequence was found in an adult with an advanced solid tumor such as melanoma, head and neck, liver or kidney cancer. Source: CD4+ or CD8+ T cells sorted from blood, taken in a trial of the OX40 agonist ivuxolimab.

The CDR3 spells CASSTSGWTEAFF. This chain uses TRBV6-5 with TRBJ1-1. The length of the CDR3 is 13 amino acids, counting both ends. Germline CDR1 is MNHEY and CDR2 is SVGAGI.